The 32 T cell receptor beta chains given below trace back to one sample, sequenced in a study of early T cells in non-severe SARS-CoV-2 infection. TCRdb re-called the 5' RACE reads through MiXCR, storing one row per CDR3 protein. The top ten hold about 5.3% of the sample, which has 70,000 to 95,000 distinct CDR3 sequences, around 9.9% seen once. The sample consisted of whole blood. These TCRs come from an adult who was a healthcare worker with PCR-confirmed SARS-CoV-2 infection or an uninfected control (not recorded which).

To note about this clonotype: Since a much larger clone is just one base distant, this may be a read error. The chain couples TRBV10-3 to TRBJ2-3; perhaps TRBD2 as D (5 bases). The germline V gene encodes CDR1 ENHRY and CDR2 SYGVKD. The CDR3 spans 16 residues. The V gene lost 1 base and the J gene lost 4 bases, with 15 bases spanning the gap. For the CDR3, the DNA is TGTGCCATCAGTGAGTTAGGAGCGGCAGGAGCAGATACGCAGTATTTT. It specifies CAISELGAAGADTQYF.

This clonotype appeared a few times. This rearrangement joins TRBV20-1 to TRBJ2-5; no reliable D call. V was clipped by 1 base and J by 0 bases, with 3 bases between them. The CDR3 runs 12 residues. Germline loops: CDR1 DFQATT, CDR2 SNEGSKA (reference sequence). The chain's CDR3 is CSARGNQETQYF. The CDR3 nucleotides read TGCAGTGCTAGAGGCAACCAAGAGACCCAGTACTTC.

Ten or more counts support this clonotype. The chain recombines TRBV5-1 with TRBJ1-5, with unresolved D. The CDR3 has 10 amino acids. The V and J ends lost 8 bases and 5 bases respectively, with 5 bases between them. Germline CDR1 reads SGHRS; CDR2 reads YFSETQ. DNA of the CDR3: TGCGCCAGTCCTCATCAGCCCCAGCATTTT. The encoded protein is CASPHQPQHF.

This clonotype was observed a handful of times. The chain joins TRBV28 to TRBJ2-2, with no clear D. This CDR3 has 14 amino acids. Per germline, CDR1 MDHEN and CDR2 SYDVKM. Trimming shortened V by 4 bases and J by 5 bases, and 11 bases separated the two germline ends. The CDR3 region is CASSSKVLTGELFF. CDR3 coding DNA: TGTGCCAGCAGTTCCAAGGTTTTGACCGGGGAGCTGTTTTTT.

V gene TRBV28 combines with J gene TRBJ2-5; a possible D gene is TRBD1 (5 bases). The CDR3 sequence is 11 residues long. V lost 8 bases to trimming and J lost 5 bases, with 9 bases between them. Per the germline V gene, CDR1 is MDHEN and CDR2 is SYDVKM. CDR3 sequence (DNA): TGTGCCAGCGCGAAGGGGGAGACCCAGTACTTC. Translated: CASAKGETQYF.

The sample holds a few counts of this clonotype. The chain carries TRBV6-6 and TRBJ1-3, with 7 bases aligning to TRBD1. Looked up from germline, CDR1 is MNHNY and CDR2 is SVGAGI (reference sequence). The V and J ends lost 2 bases and 4 bases, in that order; junction bases with no gene match: 5. The CDR3 runs 15 residues. CDR3 amino acids: CASSYEGGRGNTIYF. In DNA, the CDR3 is TGTGCCAGCAGTTACGAAGGGGGCCGAGGAAACACCATATATTTT.

There are a few counts of this clonotype. The CDR3 spells CASSLAGPNTEAFF. The CDR3 DNA reads TGCGCCAGCAGCTTGGCCGGACCGAACACTGAAGCTTTCTTT. The J gene is TRBJ1-1, the V gene TRBV5-1; no clear D. This CDR3 has 14 amino acids. V shed 0 bases and J shed 1 base, with 7 bases lying between them. The germline CDR1 and CDR2 sequences are SGHRS and YFSETQ.

This clonotype was seen more than once but under ten times. The chain is built from TRBV7-9 and TRBJ1-1; D may be TRBD1 (6 bases). The V gene's germline CDR1 is SEHNR and CDR2 FQNEAQ (reference sequence). V was trimmed by 5 bases and J by 2 bases, leaving 12 bases between them. The length of the CDR3 is 14 residues. DNA of the CDR3: TGTGCCAGCAGCCCCACAGGGACCAACACTGAAGCTTTCTTT. Residues: CASSPTGTNTEAFF.

This clonotype has at least ten counts. The genes are TRBV28 and TRBJ2-7, with 7 bases lining up with TRBD2. The V gene's germline CDR1 is MDHEN and CDR2 SYDVKM. The CDR3 consists of 15 residues. V shed 1 base, J shed 0 bases, and the junction held 3 bases outside the gene matches. The chain's CDR3 is CASSLYRGSSYEQYF. As DNA, the CDR3 is TGTGCCAGCAGTTTATACCGCGGGAGCTCCTACGAGCAGTACTTC.

This clonotype was seen ten or more times. The chain carries TRBV4-1 and TRBJ1-5; D unclear. Germline V gene lookup returns CDR1 MGHRA and CDR2 YSYEKL. V was cut by 2 bases and J by 1 base, with 12 bases left in between. The CDR3 runs to 16 residues. CDR3 residues: CASSQHVGVSNQPQHF. CDR3 coding DNA: TGCGCCAGCAGCCAACATGTGGGCGTGAGCAATCAGCCCCAGCATTTT.

The V call is TRBV27, the J call TRBJ2-7; TRBD1 might be the D (7 bases). The CDR3 runs to 14 residues. The V and J ends lost 10 bases and 5 bases respectively, with 21 bases between them. The germline CDR1 and CDR2 sequences are MNHEY and SMNVEV (reference sequence). The CDR3 bases are TGTGCCACCAGGGGGGTCCCTGGGTCGGACGAGCAGTACTTC. Translation: CATRGVPGSDEQYF.

The V call is TRBV10-3, the J call TRBJ2-1; TRBD1 agrees at 8 bases. Trimming cost V 3 bases and J 8 bases; bases outside gene matches: 12. Germline CDR1 is ENHRY and CDR2 is SYGVKD. The CDR3 runs 16 residues. The CDR3 spells CAISDLGQGTIYEQFF. The CDR3 region has the DNA TGTGCCATCAGTGACTTAGGACAGGGAACGATTTATGAGCAGTTCTTC.

In this sample, this clonotype turned up many times. An end of the junction differs from the germline gene, which may be a read error. The chain recombines TRBV7-6 with TRBJ2-5; D could derive from TRBD1 or TRBD2 (5 bases each). The germline V gene has CDR1 SGHVS and CDR2 FNYEAQ. The CDR3 has 14 amino acids. CDR3 DNA: TGTGCCAGCAGCTTAGCGGTGGACATGGGACCCTCCGGCTTC. This encodes CASSLAVDMGPSGF.

This clonotype was counted ten times or more. This chain uses TRBV20-1 with TRBJ2-1; 7 bases match TRBD2. Germline V gene sequence: CDR1 DFQATT, CDR2 SNEGSKA (reference sequence). CDR3 length: 12 amino acids. With V trimmed by 6 bases and J by 5 bases, 4 bases remained unmatched. CDR3 loop: CSAQRGNNEQFF. The CDR3 DNA is TGCAGTGCCCAGCGGGGAAACAATGAGCAGTTCTTC.

This chain links TRBV5-1 with TRBJ2-5, with D perhaps matching TRBD1 or TRBD2 (5 bases each). Germline V gene lookup returns CDR1 SGHRS and CDR2 YFSETQ. V dropped 0 bases and J dropped 5 bases, with 8 bases sitting between them. The CDR3 totals 13 residues. The CDR3 nucleotides are TGCGCCAGCAGCTTGGAAGGGACGGAGACCCAGTACTTC. Translation: CASSLEGTETQYF.

The rearrangement joins TRBV6-6 to TRBJ1-3; tentative D call: TRBD1 (5 bases). Germline V CDR1 and CDR2: MNHNY, SVGAGI (reference sequence). The CDR3 extends over 17 amino acids. Between the trimmed V and J ends, which lost 5 bases and 1 base, there was a span of 18 bases. The CDR3 spells CASSGQSGATSGNTIYF. The CDR3, as DNA: TGTGCCAGCAGTGGGCAGAGTGGGGCTACTTCTGGAAACACCATATATTTT.

This clonotype showed up many times. The chain is built from TRBV27 and TRBJ2-3; 9 nucleotides align to TRBD1. This CDR3 comprises 15 residues. The V segment lost 4 bases and the J segment 3 bases; nucleotides outside the gene matches: 5. CDR1 and CDR2 from the germline V gene are MNHEY and SMNVEV (reference sequence). CDR3 sequence: CASSWTGVGTDTQYF. CDR3 DNA: TGTGCCAGCAGTTGGACAGGGGTCGGAACAGATACGCAGTATTTT.

This clonotype was counted a few times. This sequence joins TRBV14 and TRBJ2-1; 10 bases align to TRBD2. In germline, CDR1 is SGHDN, CDR2 FVKESK. Germline trimming cut 6 bases from V and 5 bases from J; bases unmatched to any gene: 7. CDR3 length: 15 amino acids. The CDR3 region is CASRAAGGPHNEQFF. In DNA, the CDR3 is TGTGCCAGCAGGGCAGCGGGAGGGCCCCACAATGAGCAGTTCTTC.

The table lists this clonotype with many counts. This chain links TRBV14 with TRBJ2-7; D is unresolved. Germline lookup yields CDR1 SGHDN and CDR2 FVKESK. The length of the CDR3 is 13 residues. The ends were cut back, 8 bases at V and 3 bases at J, with 14 bases in the middle. The CDR3 reads CASARYRDYEQYF. Written as DNA, the CDR3 is TGTGCCAGCGCTCGCTATAGAGACTACGAGCAGTACTTC.

This clonotype was detected only a few times. Mismatch with germline at one junction end may stem from a read error. This sequence joins TRBV6-1 and TRBJ2-4; 8 bases map to TRBD2. CDR3 size: 12 residues. CDR1 and CDR2 from the germline V gene are MNHNS and SASEGT. CDR3 region: CASSERVSGTWF. The CDR3 DNA is TGTGCCAGCAGTGAAAGGGTTAGCGGGACCTGGTTC.

The V gene is TRBV3-1, the J gene TRBJ2-7, with 7 bases identical to TRBD1. Losses at the gene ends were 1 base for V and 7 bases for J; bases not matched to a gene: 7. Looked up from germline, CDR1 is LGHDT and CDR2 is YNNKEL (reference sequence). CDR3 length: 14 amino acids. The chain's CDR3 is CASSQVTGAGEQYF. In DNA, the CDR3 is TGTGCCAGCAGCCAAGTTACAGGGGCCGGGGAGCAGTACTTC.

This clonotype was counted a few times. CDR3 DNA: TGTGCCAGCAGTTGGGGACTAGCAATGAACACCGGGGAGCTGTTTTTT. This codes for CASSWGLAMNTGELFF. The gene calls are TRBV27 and TRBJ2-2, with 9 bases identical to TRBD2. Losses at the gene ends were 4 bases for V and 1 base for J; bases not matched to a gene: 4. The CDR3 length is 16 residues. Per germline, CDR1 MNHEY and CDR2 SMNVEV (reference sequence).

This clonotype has at least ten counts. V and J are TRBV11-1 and TRBJ2-2, with D tentatively TRBD1 (5 bases). The V end lost 5 bases, the J end lost 4 bases, and 11 bases lay between the germline ends. This CDR3 contains 14 residues. Germline CDR1 SGHAT, CDR2 FQDESV (reference sequence). The CDR3, as DNA: TGTGCCAGCAGCATCACAGGATCCACCGGGGAGCTGTTTTTT. Protein sequence: CASSITGSTGELFF.

This clonotype has a count of ten or more. The chain has TRBV28 and TRBJ1-5; 9 bases are shared with TRBD1. CDR1 is MDHEN, CDR2 SYDVKM, per germline. With V trimmed by 3 bases and J by 3 bases, 3 bases remained unmatched. The CDR3 runs 15 residues. CDR3 sequence: CASSLDRGYNQPQHF. The CDR3 nucleotides are TGTGCCAGCAGTTTGGACAGGGGTTACAATCAGCCCCAGCATTTT.

In this sample, this clonotype turned up many times. This rearrangement joins TRBV28 to TRBJ1-5, with D unresolved. V was shortened by 3 bases and J by 0 bases, with 6 bases between the two germline ends. CDR1 is MDHEN, CDR2 SYDVKM, per germline. This CDR3 is built from 14 residues. In DNA form, the CDR3 reads TGTGCCAGCAGTTTCCAGAGTAGCAATCAGCCCCAGCATTTT. This encodes CASSFQSSNQPQHF. The whole variable domain, remainder taken from reference TRBV28 and TRBJ1-5, is DVKVTQSSRYLVKRTGEKVFLECVQDMDHENMFWYRQDPGLGLRLIYFSYDVKMKEKGDIPEGYSVSREKKERFSLILESASTNQTSMYLCASSFQSSNQPQHFGDGTRLSIL.

This clonotype was counted ten times or more. The chain combines TRBV12-3 or TRBV12-4 with TRBJ1-5; a possible D gene is TRBD1 (6 bases). This CDR3 is 13 amino acids long. V was clipped by 6 bases and J by 5 bases, with 11 bases between them. The CDR3 here is CASSLGGHQPQHF. CDR3 bases: TGTGCCAGCAGCTTGGGGGGGCATCAGCCCCAGCATTTT.

There are many counts of this clonotype. The V and J genes are TRBV11-2 and TRBJ1-1; a weak D match, TRBD1 (6 bases). The germline V gene encodes CDR1 SGHAT and CDR2 FQNNGV. The CDR3 consists of 14 residues. Trimming stripped 4 bases from V and 2 bases from J, with 11 bases between. CDR3 loop: CASSSMGANTEAFF. DNA for the CDR3: TGTGCCAGCAGCTCAATGGGGGCCAACACTGAAGCTTTCTTT.

This clonotype has at least ten counts. Mismatch with germline at one junction end may stem from a read error. The chain carries TRBV30 and TRBJ1-6; 9 bases line up with TRBD1. CDR3 length: 14 amino acids. Germline lookup yields CDR1 GTSNPN and CDR2 SVGIG (reference sequence). Here the CDR3 reads CAWSRDREYSPLHF. DNA of the CDR3: TGTGCCTGGAGCCGGGACAGGGAGTATTCACCCCTCCATTTT.

V usage is TRBV28 and J usage is TRBJ1-6; D gene ambiguous. The CDR3 has 12 amino acids. Trimming pared 1 base from V and 14 bases from J, leaving 9 bases between. The germline V gene encodes CDR1 MDHEN and CDR2 SYDVKM. CDR3 amino acids: CASSLSLLTLHF. DNA of the CDR3: TGTGCCAGCAGTTTATCTCTGCTGACCCTCCACTTT.

The CDR3 DNA is TGTGCCAGCAGCTTAGGACCGGCTGGCGGTAATGAGCAGTTCTTC. This encodes CASSLGPAGGNEQFF. V usage is TRBV7-9 and J usage is TRBJ2-1; D not certain. Germline-derived CDR1 and CDR2 are SEHNR and FQNEAQ (reference sequence). The V and J ends lost 1 base and 7 bases respectively, with 14 bases between them. CDR3 length: 15 residues.

This clonotype appeared a few times. The gene calls are TRBV6-1 and TRBJ2-5, with D perhaps TRBD2 (5 bases). This CDR3 region has 13 residues. The V and J ends lost 10 bases and 3 bases respectively, with 15 bases between them. Germline V gives CDR1 MNHNS, CDR2 SASEGT. The CDR3: CATLDWRKETQYF. CDR3 coding DNA: TGTGCCACCTTGGACTGGAGAAAAGAGACCCAGTACTTC.

This clonotype was recorded many times. One junction end does not reproduce the germline sequence, and a read error may be involved. The chain uses TRBV12-3 or TRBV12-4 and TRBJ2-3; 7 bases fit TRBD2. CDR3 length: 13 residues. The CDR3 is CASTMTSTDTQYF. The CDR3 DNA follows: TGTGCCAGCACTATGACTAGCACGGATACGCAGTATTTT.